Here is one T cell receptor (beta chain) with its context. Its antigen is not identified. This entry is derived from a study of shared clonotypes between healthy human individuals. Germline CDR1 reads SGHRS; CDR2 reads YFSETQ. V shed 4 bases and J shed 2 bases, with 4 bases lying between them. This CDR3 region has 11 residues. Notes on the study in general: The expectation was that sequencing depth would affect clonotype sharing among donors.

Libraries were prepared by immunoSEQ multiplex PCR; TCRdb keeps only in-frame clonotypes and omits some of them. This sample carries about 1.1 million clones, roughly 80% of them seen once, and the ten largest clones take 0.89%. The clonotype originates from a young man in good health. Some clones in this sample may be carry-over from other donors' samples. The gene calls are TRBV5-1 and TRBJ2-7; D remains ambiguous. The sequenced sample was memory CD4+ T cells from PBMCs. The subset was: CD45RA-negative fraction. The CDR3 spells CASSTPYEQYF. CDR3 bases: TGCGCCAGCAGCACCCCCTACGAGCAGTACTTC.